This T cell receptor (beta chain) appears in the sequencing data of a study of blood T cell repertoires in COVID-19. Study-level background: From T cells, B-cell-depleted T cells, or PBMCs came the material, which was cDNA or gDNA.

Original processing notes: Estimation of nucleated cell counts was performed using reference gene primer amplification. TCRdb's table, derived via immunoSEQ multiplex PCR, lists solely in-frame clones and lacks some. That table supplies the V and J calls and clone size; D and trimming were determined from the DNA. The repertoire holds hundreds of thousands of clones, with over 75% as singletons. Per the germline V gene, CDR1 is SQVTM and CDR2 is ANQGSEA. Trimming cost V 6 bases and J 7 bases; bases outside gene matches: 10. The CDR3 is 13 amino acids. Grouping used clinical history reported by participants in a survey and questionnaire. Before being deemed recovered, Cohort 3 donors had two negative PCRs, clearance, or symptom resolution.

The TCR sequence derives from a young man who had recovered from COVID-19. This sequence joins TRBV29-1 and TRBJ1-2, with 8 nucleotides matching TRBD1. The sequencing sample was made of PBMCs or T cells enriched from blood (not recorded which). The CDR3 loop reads CSVGRDRWGGYTF. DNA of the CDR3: TGCAGCGTGGGGCGGGACAGGTGGGGTGGCTACACCTTC. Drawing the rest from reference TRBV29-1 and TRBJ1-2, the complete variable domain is SAVISQKPSRDICQRGTSLTIQCQVDSQVTMMFWYRQQPGQSLTLIATANQGSEATYESGFVIDKFPISRPNLTFSTLTVSNMSPEDSSIYLCSVGRDRWGGYTFGSGTRLTVV.